This T cell receptor (beta chain) was recovered during a study of spatial heterogeneity in lung cancer. By share of the sample, this clonotype is medium-sized. The time point: sample taken at primary tumor resection. The donor group consisted of roughly 70 patients who had untreated, early-stage non-small cell lung cancer. Without sorting, whole RNA was sequenced from tumor, nontumor lung or frozen PBMC. Each molecule of TCR cDNA was tagged with one unique molecular identifier. TCRdb passed the 5' RACE reads through MiXCR, listing each CDR3 protein once. The table records thousands of distinct CDR3 sequences, about 3% of them present only once. Germline CDR1 and CDR2: SGHTA and FQGNSA. Trimming stripped 5 bases from V and 10 bases from J, with 12 bases between. CDR3 length: 12 amino acids.

J is TRBJ2-1 and V is TRBV7-2; possibly TRBD1 for D (6 bases). Sequenced here: normal lung tissue next to the tumor, sampled at surgery. This TCR derives from a female donor with early-stage non-small cell lung cancer. The CDR3 DNA reads TGTGCCAGCAGCAATAGGGGGTTGGAGCAGTTCTTC. Translation gives CASSNRGLEQFF.